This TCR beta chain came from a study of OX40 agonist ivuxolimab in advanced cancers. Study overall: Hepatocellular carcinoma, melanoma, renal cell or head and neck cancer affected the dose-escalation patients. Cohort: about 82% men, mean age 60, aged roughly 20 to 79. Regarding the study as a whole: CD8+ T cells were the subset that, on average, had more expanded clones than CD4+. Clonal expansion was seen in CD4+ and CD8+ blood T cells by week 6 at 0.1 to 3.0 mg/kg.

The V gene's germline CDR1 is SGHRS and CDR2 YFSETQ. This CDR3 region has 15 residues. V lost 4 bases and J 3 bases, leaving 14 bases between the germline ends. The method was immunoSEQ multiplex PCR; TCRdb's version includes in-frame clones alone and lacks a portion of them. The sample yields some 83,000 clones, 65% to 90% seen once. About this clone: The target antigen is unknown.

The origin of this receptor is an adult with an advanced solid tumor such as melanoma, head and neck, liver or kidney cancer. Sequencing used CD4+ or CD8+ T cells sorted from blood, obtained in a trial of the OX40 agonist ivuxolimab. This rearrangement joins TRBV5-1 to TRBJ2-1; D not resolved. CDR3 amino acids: CASSPSGANYNEQFF. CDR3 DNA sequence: TGCGCCAGCAGCCCGAGTGGTGCCAACTACAATGAGCAGTTCTTC. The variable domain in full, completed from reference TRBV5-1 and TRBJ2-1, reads KAGVTQTPRYLIKTRGQQVTLSCSPISGHRSVSWYQQTPGQGLQFLFEYFSETQRNKGNFPGRFSGRQFSNSRSEMNVSTLELGDSALYLCASSPSGANYNEQFFGPGTRLTVL.